One sample yielded the 29 T cell receptor beta chains listed below, sequenced in a study of OX40 agonist ivuxolimab in advanced cancers. Only in-frame clones appear in the TCRdb table, and some are missing; sequencing was by immunoSEQ multiplex PCR. The table lists about 79,000 clones, 90% of them singletons. The sample here was CD4+ or CD8+ T cells sorted from blood, taken in a trial of the OX40 agonist ivuxolimab. The source is an adult with an advanced solid tumor such as melanoma, head and neck, liver or kidney cancer.

CDR3 region: CASSPLDNEQFF. The CDR3, as DNA: TGTGCCAGTAGTCCGCTGGACAATGAGCAGTTCTTC. This chain uses TRBV19 with TRBJ2-1; D is unclear. Between the trimmed V and J ends, which lost 5 bases and 5 bases, there was a span of 7 bases. The CDR3 sequence is 12 residues long. Looked up from germline, CDR1 is LNHDA and CDR2 is SQIVND (reference sequence).

The V gene is TRBV6-5, the J gene TRBJ1-3, with D perhaps TRBD1 (6 bases). The ends were cut back, 9 bases at V and 2 bases at J, with 11 bases in the middle. The CDR3 consists of 13 residues. Looked up from germline, CDR1 is MNHEY and CDR2 is SVGAGI. This CDR3 is CASRGGTGNTIYF. In DNA, the CDR3 is TGTGCCAGTCGGGGGGGCACTGGAAACACCATATATTTT.

The chain is built from TRBV10-2 and TRBJ2-3; 7 bases are shared with TRBD1. Germline values: CDR1 WSHSY, CDR2 SAAADI. There are 15 residues in the CDR3. V shed 6 bases, J shed 2 bases, and the junction held 8 bases outside the gene matches. CDR3 sequence reads: CASRQTGQVTDTQYF. The DNA for the CDR3 is TGCGCCAGCAGACAGACAGGGCAGGTCACAGATACGCAGTATTTT.

The chain couples TRBV29-1 to TRBJ1-3; the D is unclear. V was trimmed by 5 bases and J by 0 bases, leaving 20 bases between them. This CDR3 region has 17 residues. In germline, CDR1 is SQVTM, CDR2 ANQGSEA. CDR3 in amino acids: CSVIGLGLSYSGNTIYF. The CDR3 DNA sequence: TGCAGCGTTATAGGTCTCGGGTTATCTTACTCTGGAAACACCATATATTTT.

The chain employs TRBV6-1 and TRBJ2-7; the D is unclear. The CDR3 runs 14 residues. CDR1 and CDR2 from the germline V gene are MNHNS and SASEGT. Deletions cut 5 bases from V and 2 bases from J, with 13 bases between. The CDR3 sequence: CASSWGGRTYEQYF. CDR3 DNA: TGTGCCAGCAGTTGGGGTGGGCGAACCTACGAGCAGTACTTC.

This chain connects TRBV5-4 to TRBJ2-3; no clear D. The CDR3 runs to 15 residues. Germline V gene data show CDR1 as SGHNT and CDR2 as YYREEE (reference sequence). Trimming shortened V by 0 bases and J by 1 base, and 9 bases separated the two germline ends. CDR3 residues: CASSLGNEGTDTQYF. As DNA, the CDR3 is TGTGCCAGCAGCTTGGGGAATGAGGGCACAGATACGCAGTATTTT.

V gene TRBV7-3 combines with J gene TRBJ2-2; a possible D gene is TRBD1 (6 bases). The CDR3 is 14 residues long. The germline CDR1 and CDR2 sequences are SGHTA and FQGTGA. Trimming removed 6 bases from V and 7 bases from J, with 15 bases in between. The CDR3 DNA follows: TGTGCCAGCAGGGCAGGGGCCATTGGCGGGGAGCTGTTTTTT. Translated, it gives CASRAGAIGGELFF.

The chain carries TRBV7-6 and TRBJ2-7, with 7 bases lining up with TRBD1. The CDR3 contains 15 residues. Trimming took 4 bases from V and 5 from J; bases not matched to a gene: 11. Germline CDR1 SGHVS, CDR2 FNYEAQ. CDR3 sequence reads: CASSSLNEGADEQYF. In nucleotides, the CDR3 is TGTGCCAGCAGCTCCCTTAACGAGGGGGCCGACGAGCAGTACTTC. The full variable domain, rest sourced from reference TRBV7-6 and TRBJ2-7, is GAGVSQSPRYKVTKRGQDVALRCDPISGHVSLYWYRQALGQGPEFLTYFNYEAQQDKSGLPNDRFSAERPEGSISTLTIQRTEQRDSAMYRCASSSLNEGADEQYFGPGTRLTVT.

V usage is TRBV6-1 and J usage is TRBJ2-1, with 10 bases fitting TRBD2. This CDR3 has 15 amino acids. Germline V lookup: CDR1 MNHNS, CDR2 SASEGT. V trimming: 7 bases; J trimming: 7 bases; junction bases outside the gene matches: 10. The CDR3 loop reads CASIRAGGPGNEQFF. The DNA for the CDR3 is TGTGCCAGCATTAGAGCGGGGGGGCCAGGGAATGAGCAGTTCTTC.

This chain uses TRBV2 with TRBJ2-2, with D unresolved. The V and J ends lost 2 bases and 7 bases respectively, with 11 bases between them. This CDR3 has 14 residues. The germline CDR1 and CDR2 sequences are SNHLY and FYNNEI. CDR3 sequence reads: CASSESRRDGELFF. The CDR3, as DNA: TGTGCCAGCAGTGAATCGAGACGAGACGGGGAGCTGTTTTTT.

The chain has TRBV14 and TRBJ2-5; D unresolved. V was cut by 1 base and J by 4 bases, with 13 bases left in between. The CDR3 sequence is 15 residues long. Germline assignment: CDR1 SGHDN and CDR2 FVKESK. The CDR3 DNA reads as TGTGCCAGCAGCCAAGTGGGGTCCCGCGGAGAGACCCAGTACTTC. Translation gives CASSQVGSRGETQYF.

In DNA form, the CDR3 reads TGCGCCAGCAGCCACCCCGCCAGGGACTTTCGAGAGACCCAGTACTTC. This codes for CASSHPARDFRETQYF. This sequence joins TRBV4-1 and TRBJ2-5; D perhaps matches TRBD2 (6 bases). The CDR3 is 16 residues long. Deletions cut 3 bases from V and 4 bases from J, with 18 bases between. Per the germline V gene, CDR1 is MGHRA and CDR2 is YSYEKL.

The V gene is TRBV5-1, the J gene TRBJ2-5; unclear D gene. CDR1 SGHRS and CDR2 YFSETQ come from the germline V gene. Between the trimmed V and J ends, which lost 4 bases and 3 bases, there was a span of 4 bases. The CDR3 runs 11 residues. CDR3 amino acids: CASSGEETQYF. Written as DNA, the CDR3 is TGCGCCAGCAGCGGTGAAGAGACCCAGTACTTC.

The V and J genes are TRBV4-1 and TRBJ2-7, with TRBD1 identical over 7 bases. J was trimmed by 4 bases and V by 2 bases; bases with no gene match: 5. The CDR3 has 14 amino acids. CDR1 is MGHRA and CDR2 is YSYEKL in the germline V gene. CDR3 sequence: CASSQPGQSYEQYV. For the CDR3, the DNA is TGCGCCAGCAGCCAACCGGGACAGAGTTACGAGCAGTACGTC.

The chain is built from TRBV6-6 and TRBJ2-5, with D maybe TRBD2 (6 bases). The CDR3 covers 14 residues. CDR1 is MNHNY and CDR2 is SVGAGI in the germline V gene (reference sequence). Trimming left V 5 bases short and J 2 bases short, with 12 bases between. As DNA, the CDR3 is TGTGCCAGCAGTAGAAGGGACTTTCAAGAGACCCAGTACTTC. It codes for CASSRRDFQETQYF.

The chain links TRBV5-4 to TRBJ1-1; no clear D gene. V lost 0 bases to trimming and J lost 1 base, with 7 bases between them. CDR1 is SGHNT and CDR2 is YYREEE in the germline V gene (reference sequence). The CDR3 has 14 amino acids. As DNA, the CDR3 is TGTGCCAGCAGCTTGGGGCAGGCGAACACTGAAGCTTTCTTT. This encodes CASSLGQANTEAFF. The full variable domain, rest sourced from reference TRBV5-4 and TRBJ1-1, is ETGVTQSPTHLIKTRGQQVTLRCSSQSGHNTVSWYQQALGQGPQFIFQYYREEENGRGNFPPRFSGLQFPNYSSELNVNALELDDSALYLCASSLGQANTEAFFGQGTRLTVV.

V is TRBV7-2 and J is TRBJ1-3; no clear D. The CDR3 consists of 16 residues. CDR1 and CDR2 (germline): SGHTA, FQGNSA. V gave up 2 bases and J gave up 2 bases, with 13 bases separating them. CDR3 DNA: TGTGCCAGCAGCTTATCGGGGTCTTATGCTGGAAACACCATATATTTT. Protein: CASSLSGSYAGNTIYF.

The CDR3 here is CASSGPGTPFNQPQHF. The CDR3 DNA follows: TGTGCCAGCTCAGGACCCGGGACCCCCTTCAATCAGCCCCAGCATTTT. V gene TRBV18 combines with J gene TRBJ1-5; weak D call: TRBD1 (5 bases). V lost 5 bases and J 3 bases, leaving 17 bases between the germline ends. CDR3 length equals 16 residues. The germline V gene has CDR1 KGHSH and CDR2 LQKENI.

The V gene is TRBV29-1, the J gene TRBJ2-7, with TRBD1 matching 9 bases. The trim removed 4 bases at V and 2 bases at J, leaving 6 bases unmatched. The CDR3 consists of 14 residues. Germline V gene data show CDR1 as SQVTM and CDR2 as ANQGSEA. This chain's CDR3 is CSVVGQGPPYEQYV. The CDR3 nucleotides read TGCAGCGTTGTGGGACAGGGCCCCCCCTACGAGCAGTACGTC.

This clone showed up just once. The chain has TRBV9 and TRBJ1-5; D gene unclear. CDR1 is SGDLS, CDR2 YYNGEE, per germline. The CDR3 loop spans 14 amino acids. The V gene lost 0 bases and the J gene lost 7 bases, with 11 bases spanning the gap. The chain's CDR3 is CASSVGSRNQPQHF. For the CDR3, the DNA is TGTGCCAGCAGCGTAGGAAGTAGGAACCAGCCCCAGCATTTT.

This sequence joins TRBV11-3 and TRBJ2-1; 12 bases are shared with TRBD2. Germline loops: CDR1 SGHNT, CDR2 YENEEA. CDR3 length equals 17 residues. The V and J ends lost 1 base and 6 bases, in that order; junction bases with no gene match: 7. The chain's CDR3 is CASSLAASGGASNEQFF. The CDR3 DNA reads as TGTGCCAGCAGCTTAGCGGCTAGCGGGGGGGCCTCCAATGAGCAGTTCTTC.

This chain connects TRBV19 to TRBJ1-2; perhaps TRBD1 as D (6 bases). Trimming stripped 5 bases from V and 7 bases from J, with 14 bases between. The CDR3 has 13 amino acids. Germline-derived CDR1 and CDR2 are LNHDA and SQIVND (reference sequence). The CDR3 nucleotides read TGTGCCAGTAGTCTACTACAGGGAACTGGCTACACCTTC. Protein: CASSLLQGTGYTF.

The chain has TRBV10-1 and TRBJ1-1; weak D call: TRBD1 (6 bases). This CDR3 is 14 amino acids long. Looked up from germline, CDR1 is WNHNN and CDR2 is SYGVQD (reference sequence). The V gene lost 3 bases and the J gene lost 1 base, with 9 bases spanning the gap. The CDR3 nucleotides read TGCGCCAGCAGTGATGGGACACCGAACACTGAAGCTTTCTTT. Translation: CASSDGTPNTEAFF.

This chain uses TRBV5-5 with TRBJ2-5; maybe TRBD1 (6 bases). The V and J ends lost 5 bases and 4 bases respectively, with 21 bases between them. The CDR3 loop spans 16 amino acids. Looked up from germline, CDR1 is SGHKS and CDR2 is YYEKEE (reference sequence). The CDR3 DNA sequence: TGTGCCAGCAGGATACAGGGAAGGGGGTTTAGAGAGACCCAGTACTTC. Translation: CASRIQGRGFRETQYF.

The chain joins TRBV11-3 to TRBJ2-6, with a weak D call TRBD1 (6 bases). Trimming removed 3 bases from V and 2 bases from J, with 11 bases in between. CDR1 SGHNT and CDR2 YENEEA come from the germline V gene. The CDR3 extends over 16 amino acids. CDR3 DNA sequence: TGTGCCAGCAGCTTTTCAGGGGTCCCTGGGGCCAACGTCCTGACTTTC. Translating gives CASSFSGVPGANVLTF.

The chain is built from TRBV6-5 and TRBJ1-6, with unresolved D. V was trimmed by 6 bases and J by 10 bases, leaving 10 bases between them. Germline loops: CDR1 MNHEY, CDR2 SVGAGI. This CDR3 is built from 12 residues. The chain's CDR3 is CASSREFSPLHF. Here the CDR3 DNA reads TGTGCCAGCAGCCGGGAGTTCTCACCCCTCCACTTT.

This clone was seen once. The chain joins TRBV7-7 to TRBJ2-1, with 8 bases matching TRBD2. This CDR3 region has 13 residues. Per germline, CDR1 SSHAT and CDR2 FNYEAQ (reference sequence). CDR3 in DNA: TGTGCTACGAGTGGAGCGGGGGACAATGAGCAGTTCTTC. Residues: CATSGAGDNEQFF.

This chain links TRBV4-2 with TRBJ1-1; D gene unclear. The germline V gene encodes CDR1 LGHNA and CDR2 YNFKEQ. The CDR3 contains 11 residues. V lost 3 bases and J 4 bases, leaving 3 bases between the germline ends. The CDR3 DNA reads as TGTGCCAGCAGCCAGGGCACTGAAGCTTTCTTT. It encodes CASSQGTEAFF.

The rearrangement links TRBV27 to TRBJ1-1; D uncertain. Germline assignment: CDR1 MNHEY and CDR2 SMNVEV (reference sequence). Trimming pared 0 bases from V and 1 base from J, leaving 9 bases between. The CDR3 has 15 residues. The chain's CDR3 is CASSLSQAGNTEAFF. In DNA form, the CDR3 reads TGTGCCAGCAGTTTATCCCAGGCTGGGAACACTGAAGCTTTCTTT.